Shown below are 32 T cell receptor beta chains from a single sample sequenced in a study of chemoradiotherapy in HPV16-positive cancers. The assay was immunoSEQ multiplex PCR, and TCRdb's table has in-frame clones only and misses some. Of 2,800 or so clones in the sample, around 85% were seen once. The sample was blood, taken from a patient who underwent chemoradiotherapy. All receptors derive from a human donor with HPV-associated anogenital cancer.

The chain has TRBV5-5 and TRBJ1-2; TRBD1 is a possible D gene (6 bases). The V end lost 5 bases, the J end lost 4 bases, and 15 bases lay between the germline ends. Germline lookup yields CDR1 SGHKS and CDR2 YYEKEE (reference sequence). The CDR3 loop spans 14 amino acids. The CDR3 loop reads CASSDKTGGYGYTF. CDR3 coding DNA: TGTGCCAGCAGTGACAAGACAGGCGGCTATGGCTACACCTTC.

The chain links TRBV20-1 to TRBJ2-7; D is uncertain. The germline V and J ends were trimmed by 5 bases and 4 bases, with 6 bases remaining between them. CDR1 is DFQATT and CDR2 is SNEGSKA in the germline V gene (reference sequence). This CDR3 has 10 amino acids. The CDR3 region has the DNA TGCAGTGCTGGGTCTTACGAGCAGTACTTC. Its translation: CSAGSYEQYF.

The chain recombines TRBV5-5 with TRBJ2-7; possibly TRBD1 for D (5 bases). Germline V gene sequence: CDR1 SGHKS, CDR2 YYEKEE (reference sequence). The CDR3 loop spans 13 amino acids. V was cut by 0 bases and J by 4 bases, with 8 bases left in between. CDR3 in DNA: TGTGCCAGCAGCTTGGGACAGTTTTACGAGCAGTACGTC. Its protein is CASSLGQFYEQYV.

V gene TRBV10-3 combines with J gene TRBJ1-1; no definite D call. Germline CDR1 is ENHRY and CDR2 is SYGVKD. The V and J ends lost 3 bases and 4 bases respectively, with 9 bases between them. The CDR3 is 13 residues long. CDR3 in DNA: TGTGCCATCAGTGATCTAGTGAGCACTGAAGCTTTCTTT. Its translation: CAISDLVSTEAFF.

Note on this clone: An end of the junction differs from the germline gene, which may be a read error. The gene calls are TRBV2 and TRBJ2-7; a weak D match, TRBD2 (6 bases). The CDR3 extends over 14 amino acids. Germline-derived CDR1 and CDR2 are SNHLY and FYNNEI. The CDR3 region is CASKDRGSVDERYF. The CDR3 nucleotides read TGTGCCAGCAAAGATCGGGGGTCGGTGGACGAGCGGTACTTC.

The chain has TRBV7-8 and TRBJ2-2; the match to TRBD1 covers 7 bases. The ends lost 5 bases at V and 6 bases at J; junction bases unmatched: 6. Germline CDR1 SGHVS, CDR2 FQNEAQ. CDR3 size: 14 residues. CDR3 DNA: TGTGCCAGCAGCCCAGGGGGATCGGCCGGGGAGCTGTTTTTT. This gives the protein CASSPGGSAGELFF.

The chain has TRBV7-6 and TRBJ2-2; tentatively, D is TRBD1 (6 bases). This CDR3 has 17 amino acids. CDR1 is SGHVS and CDR2 is FNYEAQ in the germline V gene. Trimming cost V 4 bases and J 4 bases, with 19 bases left between them. The CDR3 reads CASSSALTGPGTGELFF. The DNA of the CDR3 is TGTGCCAGCAGCTCTGCATTGACAGGACCGGGCACCGGGGAGCTGTTTTTT.

The rearrangement uses TRBV14 and TRBJ1-2; D gene uncertain. V dropped 2 bases and J dropped 8 bases, with 12 bases sitting between them. Germline CDR1 SGHDN, CDR2 FVKESK. The CDR3 totals 13 residues. The CDR3 here is CASSQLSLGGYTF. The CDR3 DNA is TGTGCCAGCAGCCAACTCTCCCTGGGGGGCTACACCTTC.

This clone was seen once. The chain combines TRBV11-2 with TRBJ1-2; no clear D. CDR3 length equals 13 residues. Germline V gene lookup returns CDR1 SGHAT and CDR2 FQNNGV. The V and J ends lost 4 bases and 0 bases respectively, with 6 bases between them. The CDR3 DNA is TGTGCCAGCAGCTCCGGGACTAACTATGGCTACACCTTC. Its protein is CASSSGTNYGYTF.

In this sample, this clone turned up a few times. The same CDR3 is also encoded by other DNA sequences in this sample. The gene calls are TRBV25-1 and TRBJ1-2; TRBD1 matches at 10 bases. The J segment lost 2 bases and the V segment lost 4 bases, leaving 4 bases of the junction unmatched. CDR1 and CDR2 (germline): MGHDK, SYGVNS. This CDR3 comprises 15 residues. This chain's CDR3 is CASSATGQGNYGYTF. The CDR3 region has the DNA TGTGCCAGCAGTGCCACGGGACAGGGGAACTATGGCTACACCTTC.

CDR3 sequence reads: CASSPGNYGYTF. CDR3 DNA: TGTGCCAGCAGCCCAGGGAACTATGGCTACACCTTC. The J gene is TRBJ1-2, the V gene TRBV27; D possibly corresponds to TRBD1 (5 bases). The CDR3 spans 12 residues. Trimming left V 6 bases short and J 2 bases short, with 7 bases between. Germline CDR1 is MNHEY and CDR2 is SMNVEV (reference sequence).

The genes are TRBV25-1 and TRBJ1-1, with D perhaps matching TRBD1 (5 bases). V lost 6 bases to trimming and J lost 0 bases, with 8 bases between them. This CDR3 is 13 amino acids long. In germline, CDR1 is MGHDK, CDR2 SYGVNS. The CDR3 region has the DNA TGTGCCAGCAGGGGGACGGTGAACACTGAAGCTTTCTTT. This encodes CASRGTVNTEAFF. The variable domain in full, completed from reference TRBV25-1 and TRBJ1-1, reads EADIYQTPRYLVIGTGKKITLECSQTMGHDKMYWYQQDPGMELHLIHYSYGVNSTEKGDLSSESTVSRIRTEHFPLTLESARPSHTSQYLCASRGTVNTEAFFGQGTRLTVV.

The chain links TRBV2 to TRBJ2-3, with 8 bases identical to TRBD2. The CDR3 extends over 13 amino acids. The junction had 2 bases not matched to a gene; V was cut back by 8 bases and J by 1 base. Per the germline V gene, CDR1 is SNHLY and CDR2 is FYNNEI. CDR3 bases: TGTGCCAGCCTGACTAGCGGCACAGATACGCAGTATTTT. It codes for CASLTSGTDTQYF.

The chain joins TRBV5-1 to TRBJ2-1; 8 bases agree with TRBD2. This CDR3 has 18 amino acids. Germline CDR1 is SGHRS and CDR2 is YFSETQ. V was pared by 1 base and J by 0 bases, with 9 bases of the junction left unmatched. The CDR3 spells CASSLSLAVPSSYNEQFF. The CDR3 coding sequence is TGCGCCAGCAGCTTGTCACTAGCGGTTCCCAGCTCCTACAATGAGCAGTTCTTC.

The chain has TRBV11-2 and TRBJ2-2, with 11 bases matching TRBD1. Germline V lookup: CDR1 SGHAT, CDR2 FQNNGV. Unmatched junction bases numbered 6, after V lost 5 bases and J lost 7 bases. The CDR3 has 15 amino acids. The CDR3 sequence is CASSPGQGGFGELFF. For the CDR3, the DNA is TGTGCCAGCAGCCCGGGACAGGGGGGGTTCGGGGAGCTGTTTTTT.

The chain links TRBV10-3 to TRBJ2-3; 9 bases agree with TRBD2. CDR1 ENHRY and CDR2 SYGVKD come from the germline V gene. J was trimmed by 6 bases and V by 6 bases; bases with no gene match: 10. This CDR3 comprises 15 residues. CDR3 protein: CAISGTAGGEDTQYF. As DNA, the CDR3 is TGTGCCATCAGCGGCACAGCGGGGGGAGAGGATACGCAGTATTTT.

This sequence joins TRBV19 and TRBJ1-5; D might be TRBD1 (5 bases). Deletions cut 3 bases from V and 2 bases from J, with 14 bases between. The CDR3 length is 16 residues. Germline V gene sequence: CDR1 LNHDA, CDR2 SQIVND (reference sequence). CDR3 amino acids: CASSMNRIRGNQPQHF. As DNA, the CDR3 is TGTGCCAGTAGTATGAACAGGATAAGGGGCAATCAGCCCCAGCATTTT.

This chain links TRBV9 with TRBJ1-1, with a tentative D call TRBD1 (5 bases). V was pared by 0 bases and J by 0 bases, with 18 bases between. This CDR3 region has 18 residues. Germline-derived CDR1 and CDR2 are SGDLS and YYNGEE. The DNA for the CDR3 is TGTGCCAGCAGCGTAGAAGCCAGGGTTTTTTCTTTGAACACTGAAGCTTTCTTT. It specifies CASSVEARVFSLNTEAFF. Filled out from reference TRBV9 and TRBJ1-1, the complete variable domain reads DSGVTQTPKHLITATGQRVTLRCSPRSGDLSVYWYQQSLDQGLQFLIQYYNGEERAKGNILERFSAQQFPDLHSELNLSSLELGDSALYFCASSVEARVFSLNTEAFFGQGTRLTVV.

The chain uses TRBV15 and TRBJ1-1, with a weak D call TRBD1 (5 bases). Germline loops: CDR1 LNHNV, CDR2 YYDKDF (reference sequence). V dropped 3 bases and J dropped 8 bases, with 16 bases sitting between them. The CDR3 runs to 14 residues. CDR3 region: CATSRAGTGTEAFF. The CDR3 DNA is TGTGCCACCAGCAGGGCGGGTACAGGAACCGAAGCTTTCTTT. The whole variable domain, remainder taken from reference TRBV15 and TRBJ1-1, is DAMVIQNPRYQVTQFGKPVTLSCSQTLNHNVMYWYQQKSSQAPKLLFHYYDKDFNNEADTPDNFQSRRPNTSFCFLDIRSPGLGDTAMYLCATSRAGTGTEAFFGQGTRLTVV.

The V call is TRBV5-1, the J call TRBJ1-1; 9 bases map to TRBD1. Germline CDR1 reads SGHRS; CDR2 reads YFSETQ. The CDR3 has 13 residues. Trimming cost V 0 bases and J 11 bases; bases outside gene matches: 5. The CDR3 here is CASSLGDRGEAFF. The DNA of the CDR3 is TGCGCCAGCAGCTTGGGAGACAGGGGGGAGGCTTTCTTT. The whole variable domain, filled in from reference TRBV5-1 and TRBJ1-1, reads KAGVTQTPRYLIKTRGQQVTLSCSPISGHRSVSWYQQTPGQGLQFLFEYFSETQRNKGNFPGRFSGRQFSNSRSEMNVSTLELGDSALYLCASSLGDRGEAFFGQGTRLTVV.

V usage is TRBV5-5 and J usage is TRBJ2-2, with D possibly TRBD1 on 6 matching bases. Trimming cost V 0 bases and J 0 bases, with 15 bases left between them. This CDR3 is built from 18 residues. CDR1 and CDR2 (germline): SGHKS, YYEKEE (reference sequence). The CDR3 spells CASSLGVTGTSNTGELFF. The CDR3 bases are TGTGCCAGCAGCTTGGGGGTTACCGGGACATCGAACACCGGGGAGCTGTTTTTT.

The chain employs TRBV7-2 and TRBJ1-2; TRBD1 might be the D (5 bases). The CDR3 has 14 residues. Per germline, CDR1 SGHTA and CDR2 FQGNSA. V was trimmed by 0 bases and J by 8 bases, leaving 13 bases between them. Here the CDR3 reads CASSLAGRGGGYTF. The CDR3 coding sequence is TGTGCCAGCAGCTTAGCGGGAAGGGGAGGGGGCTACACCTTC.

The rearrangement links TRBV27 to TRBJ2-1; 11 bases are a match to TRBD2. Trimming took 5 bases from V and 3 from J; bases not matched to a gene: 6. Germline V gene lookup returns CDR1 MNHEY and CDR2 SMNVEV (reference sequence). The CDR3 runs 16 residues. The CDR3 region has the DNA TGTGCCAGCAGTCACTTGACTAGCGGGGTCTACAATGAGCAGTTCTTC. This encodes CASSHLTSGVYNEQFF.

V is TRBV29-1 and J is TRBJ1-2, with D perhaps matching TRBD1 (5 bases). Trimming removed 1 base from V and 5 bases from J, with 11 bases in between. CDR1 and CDR2 from the germline V gene are SQVTM and ANQGSEA. The CDR3 is made up of 13 amino acids. DNA of the CDR3: TGCAGCGTTGAAGTCATCGGGGGGTATGGCTACACCTTC. It specifies CSVEVIGGYGYTF. Full variable domain (remainder filled in from reference TRBV29-1 and TRBJ1-2): SAVISQKPSRDICQRGTSLTIQCQVDSQVTMMFWYRQQPGQSLTLIATANQGSEATYESGFVIDKFPISRPNLTFSTLTVSNMSPEDSSIYLCSVEVIGGYGYTFGSGTRLTVV.

This chain links TRBV30 with TRBJ2-6; D not certain. The V gene lost 0 bases and the J gene lost 2 bases, with 14 bases spanning the gap. The CDR3 totals 17 residues. Per the germline V gene, CDR1 is GTSNPN and CDR2 is SVGIG (reference sequence). CDR3: CAWSVQYSVPGANVLTF. Written as DNA, the CDR3 is TGTGCCTGGAGTGTACAGTACAGTGTACCTGGGGCCAACGTCCTGACTTTC.

V gene TRBV29-1 combines with J gene TRBJ2-6; D call uncertain. This CDR3 contains 16 residues. V lost 2 bases to trimming and J lost 1 base, with 12 bases between them. Germline loops: CDR1 SQVTM, CDR2 ANQGSEA. Here the CDR3 DNA reads TGCAGCGTTGAAACAGCTTACCCTTCTGGGGCCAACGTCCTGACTTTC. Encoded protein: CSVETAYPSGANVLTF.

The table lists this clone with a few counts. This chain links TRBV2 with TRBJ1-5; 7 bases map to TRBD1. The CDR3 totals 14 residues. CDR1 and CDR2 (germline): SNHLY, FYNNEI. V dropped 11 bases and J dropped 4; count of bases not matched to a gene: 11. The CDR3 region is CAVQGKDVNQPQHF. In DNA form, the CDR3 reads TGTGCCGTACAGGGGAAGGATGTTAATCAGCCCCAGCATTTT.

This clone came up a few times. The chain uses TRBV11-2 and TRBJ1-2; maybe TRBD1 (5 bases). This CDR3 region has 14 residues. V was pared by 3 bases and J by 11 bases, with 19 bases between. Germline V gene lookup returns CDR1 SGHAT and CDR2 FQNNGV. In DNA form, the CDR3 reads TGTGCCAGCAGCTTGGACGGGGACGGCCGGGGGTACACCTTC. Amino acids: CASSLDGDGRGYTF.

The chain combines TRBV7-2 with TRBJ1-5; D unresolved. V dropped 2 bases and J dropped 3 bases, with 14 bases sitting between them. CDR3 size: 16 residues. Per the germline V gene, CDR1 is SGHTA and CDR2 is FQGNSA. The CDR3 DNA sequence: TGTGCCAGCAGCTTATTGCCCGGTAGTCTCAATCAGCCCCAGCATTTT. It translates to CASSLLPGSLNQPQHF.

The chain uses TRBV7-9 and TRBJ2-4; D may correspond to TRBD1 or TRBD2 (7 bases each). The CDR3 extends over 15 amino acids. V gave up 6 bases and J gave up 0 bases, with 12 bases separating them. Per the germline V gene, CDR1 is SEHNR and CDR2 is FQNEAQ (reference sequence). The chain's CDR3 is CASRSGGAAKNIQYF. CDR3 coding DNA: TGTGCCAGCAGGTCAGGGGGGGCAGCCAAAAACATTCAGTACTTC.

This sequence joins TRBV6-1 and TRBJ2-1; TRBD1 is a possible D gene (6 bases). This CDR3 comprises 15 residues. CDR1 is MNHNS, CDR2 SASEGT, per germline. V was clipped by 6 bases and J by 4 bases, with 16 bases between them. The CDR3 spells CASRALAGTYNEQFF. The CDR3 region has the DNA TGTGCCAGCAGAGCTTTGGCCGGGACATACAATGAGCAGTTCTTC.

The V call is TRBV29-1, the J call TRBJ2-5; D might be TRBD1 (6 bases). The CDR3 is 13 residues long. Germline V gives CDR1 SQVTM, CDR2 ANQGSEA. V was pared by 5 bases and J by 2 bases, with 12 bases between. This CDR3 is CSVSDRFQETQYF. The CDR3 nucleotides are TGCAGCGTTTCGGACAGATTTCAAGAGACCCAGTACTTC.